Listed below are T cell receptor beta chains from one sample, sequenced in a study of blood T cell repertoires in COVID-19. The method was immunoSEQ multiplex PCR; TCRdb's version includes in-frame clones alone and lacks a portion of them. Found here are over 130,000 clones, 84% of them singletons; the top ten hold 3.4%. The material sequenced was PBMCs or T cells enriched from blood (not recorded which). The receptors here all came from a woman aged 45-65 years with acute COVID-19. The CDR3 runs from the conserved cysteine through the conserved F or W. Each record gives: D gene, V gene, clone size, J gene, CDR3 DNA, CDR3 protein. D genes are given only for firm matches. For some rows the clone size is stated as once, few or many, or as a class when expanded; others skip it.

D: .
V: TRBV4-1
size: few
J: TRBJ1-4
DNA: TGCGCCAGCAGCCAAGATGTCGGGGGAGGTGAAAAACTGTTTTTT
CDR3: CASSQDVGGGEKLFF

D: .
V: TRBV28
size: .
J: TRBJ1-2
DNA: TGTGCCAGCAGTCAGGGAAACTATGGCTACACCTTC
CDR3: CASSQGNYGYTF

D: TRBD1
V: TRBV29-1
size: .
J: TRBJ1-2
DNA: TGCAGCGTGGAACAGGGGGCGGGAGGCTACACCTTC
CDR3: CSVEQGAGGYTF

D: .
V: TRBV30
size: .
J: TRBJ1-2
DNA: TGTGCCTGGAGTGGACAGAACTATGGCTACACCTTC
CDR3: CAWSGQNYGYTF

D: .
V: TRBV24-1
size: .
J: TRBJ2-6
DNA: TGTGCCACCAGTGACGGAAGCGCCTCTGGGGCCAACGTCCTGACTTTC
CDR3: CATSDGSASGANVLTF

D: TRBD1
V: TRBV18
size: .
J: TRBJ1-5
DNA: TGTGCCAGCTCACCGGTGGGCCAGGGGGCAATCAGCAATCAGCCCCAGCATTTT
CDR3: CASSPVGQGAISNQPQHF

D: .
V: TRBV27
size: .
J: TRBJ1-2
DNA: TGTGCCAGCAGTTCCCAGGAGGGGAAGGGCTACACCTTC
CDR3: CASSSQEGKGYTF

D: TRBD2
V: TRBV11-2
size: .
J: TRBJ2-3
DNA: TGTGCCAGCAGCTTAGAAGGACTAGTAACAGATACGCAGTATTTT
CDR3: CASSLEGLVTDTQYF

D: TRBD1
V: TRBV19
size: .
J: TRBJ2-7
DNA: TGTGCCAGTAGTAGACCGGACAGGGGGCTAGTCGAGCAGTACTTC
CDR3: CASSRPDRGLVEQYF

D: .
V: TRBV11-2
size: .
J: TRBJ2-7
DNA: TGTGCCAGCAGCTTAGATCGAGGGTTGCAGTACTTC
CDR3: CASSLDRGLQYF

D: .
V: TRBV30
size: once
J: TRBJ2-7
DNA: TGTGCCTGGAGCCGGGATGGAACCTACGAGCAGTACTTC
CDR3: CAWSRDGTYEQYF